This TCR beta chain was documented in a study of T cells in Graves' hyperthyroidism and ophthalmopathy. RNA transcripts provided the source from which TCR beta CDR3 regions were amplified. The HTBI set primed first-round TCR CDR3 RT-PCR. TCRdb itself ran the multiplex PCR reads through MiXCR, one entry per CDR3 protein. The table lists about 380,000 distinct CDR3 sequences, roughly 18% of them singletons, with 35% to 50% in the top ten. Ten or more counts support this clonotype. Trimming cost V 1 base and J 4 bases; bases outside gene matches: 9. Germline lookup yields CDR1 MGHRA and CDR2 YSYEKL. The CDR3 loop spans 17 amino acids. Ophthalmopathy cases scored 3 or more on the Clinical Activity Score and 4 or more on NOSPECS grade, with duration below 3 months.

Input material: blood. The sequence derives from a man aged 18-30 years with Graves' ophthalmopathy. The V and J genes are TRBV4-1 and TRBJ2-5; 10 bases agree with TRBD2. In DNA form, the CDR3 reads TGCGCCAGCAGCCAAGTCGGAGAGCGGGGGGGCATAGAGACCCAGTACTTC. Translation: CASSQVGERGGIETQYF.